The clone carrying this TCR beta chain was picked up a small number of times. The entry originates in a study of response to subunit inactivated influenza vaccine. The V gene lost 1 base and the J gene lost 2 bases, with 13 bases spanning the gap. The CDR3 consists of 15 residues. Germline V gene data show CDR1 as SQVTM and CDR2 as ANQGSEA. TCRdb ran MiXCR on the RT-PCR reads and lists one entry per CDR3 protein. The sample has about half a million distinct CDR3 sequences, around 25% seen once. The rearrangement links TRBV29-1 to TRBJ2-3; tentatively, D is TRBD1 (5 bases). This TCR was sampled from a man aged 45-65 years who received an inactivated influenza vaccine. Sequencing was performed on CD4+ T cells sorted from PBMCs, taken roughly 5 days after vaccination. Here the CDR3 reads CSVEATGAFTDTQYF. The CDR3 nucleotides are TGCAGCGTTGAAGCTACAGGAGCGTTCACAGATACGCAGTATTTT.